Sequencing of this T cell receptor beta chain was carried out in a study of blood T cell repertoires in COVID-19. Across the study: Material from acute and convalescent COVID-19 was sourced from the United States, Italy and Spain. The analysed material was cDNA or gDNA that came from T cells, B-cell-depleted T cells, or PBMCs.

Comment on this clone: The sample has other DNA sequences that encode this CDR3 too.

Authors' methods: Quantification of nucleated cells was approximated via reference gene primer amplification. Measured with immunoSEQ multiplex PCR; TCRdb has only the in-frame clones, and not every one. Clonal size and the V and J genes are those of that table, whereas D and trimming came from the DNA. The sample contains about 140,000 clones, about 91% of which appear only once. Sequenced input: peripheral blood. This TCR derives from a woman aged 60-75 years with acute or convalescent COVID-19.

The CDR3 protein is CASSHRGRGETQYF. The CDR3 region has the DNA TGCGCCAGCAGCCACAGGGGGCGCGGGGAGACCCAGTACTTC. The gene calls are TRBV4-3 and TRBJ2-5, with 8 positions matching TRBD1. Trimming removed 3 bases from V and 5 bases from J; junction bases left unmatched: 5. Germline V gives CDR1 LGHNA, CDR2 YSLEER. The CDR3 extends over 14 amino acids.